This is a list of T cell receptor beta chains from one sample in a study of shared clonotypes between healthy human individuals. Using immunoSEQ multiplex PCR, the repertoire was profiled, and TCRdb retains in-frame clones only, with some absent. The sample has about 1 million clones, roughly 80% seen once; the top ten hold around 1.5%. Material for sequencing was memory CD4+ T cells sorted from blood. These receptors all stem from a man between 18 and 35 years old in good health. The conserved cysteine and the conserved F or W are not part of the CDR3 here. The order of the fields is V gene, J gene, CDR3 protein.

>TRBV30|TRBJ2-7
AWMGNSYEQY
>TRBV6-1|TRBJ2-1
ASRGLVGNNEQF
>TRBV11-1|TRBJ1-1
ASSLNVNTEAF
>TRBV10-3|TRBJ1-6
AIRPDGVNSPLH
>TRBV2|TRBJ1-1
ASSGQGVYEAF
>TRBV5-1|TRBJ1-2
ASSLLQGAGSYT
>TRBV6-1|TRBJ1-4
ASSGTGLGEKLF
>TRBV6-1|TRBJ1-5
ASSARDSLVGQPQH
>TRBV28|TRBJ1-1
ASSTQGLNTEAF
>TRBV29-1|.
SVAREGLGYEQY
>TRBV30|TRBJ1-2
ARRDSTNYGYT
>TRBV6-1|TRBJ2-3
ASSGPQRSDTQY
>TRBV5-6|TRBJ2-2
ASALQRGGYRSGELF
>TRBV6-5|TRBJ1-2
ASSKDRGGYGYT
>TRBV11-2|TRBJ1-5
ASSLDSQGQPQH
>TRBV11-2|TRBJ2-1
ASSPEGLAGVWF
>TRBV5-6|TRBJ1-2
ASSLGDRVGYGYT
>TRBV6-5|TRBJ1-5
ASTGVGVGWPQH